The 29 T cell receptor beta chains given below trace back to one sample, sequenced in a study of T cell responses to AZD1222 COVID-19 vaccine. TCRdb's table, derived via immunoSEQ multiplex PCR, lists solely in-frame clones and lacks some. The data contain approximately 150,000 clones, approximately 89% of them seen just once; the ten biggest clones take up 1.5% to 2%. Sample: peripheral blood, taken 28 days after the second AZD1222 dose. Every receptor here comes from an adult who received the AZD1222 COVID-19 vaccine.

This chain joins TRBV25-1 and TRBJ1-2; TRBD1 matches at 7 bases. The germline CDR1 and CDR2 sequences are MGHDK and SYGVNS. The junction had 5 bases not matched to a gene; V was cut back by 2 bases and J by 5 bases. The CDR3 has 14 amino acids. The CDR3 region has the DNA TGTGCCAGCAGTGAAGACAGGGTTTTATATGGCTACACCTTC. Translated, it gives CASSEDRVLYGYTF.

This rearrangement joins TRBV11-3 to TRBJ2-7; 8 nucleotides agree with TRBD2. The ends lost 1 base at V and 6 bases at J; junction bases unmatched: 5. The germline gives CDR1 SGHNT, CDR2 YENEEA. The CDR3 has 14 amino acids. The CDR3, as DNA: TGTGCCAGCAGCTTAGCCAGCGGGAGAACCGAGCAGTACTTC. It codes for CASSLASGRTEQYF.

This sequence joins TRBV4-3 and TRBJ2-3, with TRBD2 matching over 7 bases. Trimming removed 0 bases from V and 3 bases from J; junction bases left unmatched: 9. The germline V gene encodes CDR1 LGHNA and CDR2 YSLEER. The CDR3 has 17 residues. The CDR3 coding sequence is TGCGCCAGCAGCCAAGAACTACGGGACTATGAGACAGATACGCAGTATTTT. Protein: CASSQELRDYETDTQYF.

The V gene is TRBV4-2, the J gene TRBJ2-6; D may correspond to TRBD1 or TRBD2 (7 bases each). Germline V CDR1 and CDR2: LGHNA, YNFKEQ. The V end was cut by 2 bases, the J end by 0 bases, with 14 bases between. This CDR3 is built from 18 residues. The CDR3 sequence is CASSQQGGDSSGANVLTF. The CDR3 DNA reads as TGTGCCAGCAGCCAACAGGGGGGGGATAGCTCTGGGGCCAACGTCCTGACTTTC.

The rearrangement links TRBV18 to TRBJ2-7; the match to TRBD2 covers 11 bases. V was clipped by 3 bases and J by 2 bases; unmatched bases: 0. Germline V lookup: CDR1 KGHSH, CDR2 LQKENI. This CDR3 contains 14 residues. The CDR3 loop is CASSPTSGAYEQYF. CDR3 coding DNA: TGTGCCAGCTCACCGACTAGCGGGGCCTACGAGCAGTACTTC.

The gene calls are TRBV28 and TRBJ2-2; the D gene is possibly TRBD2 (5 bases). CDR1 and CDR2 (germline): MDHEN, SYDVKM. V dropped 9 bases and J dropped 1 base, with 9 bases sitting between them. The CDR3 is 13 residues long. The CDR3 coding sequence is TGTGCCAGTGTTGAGGGGAACACCGGGGAGCTGTTTTTT. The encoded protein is CASVEGNTGELFF.

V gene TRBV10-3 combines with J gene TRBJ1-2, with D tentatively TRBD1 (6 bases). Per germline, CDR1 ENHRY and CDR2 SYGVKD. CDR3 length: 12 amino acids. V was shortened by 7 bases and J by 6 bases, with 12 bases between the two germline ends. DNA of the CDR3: TGTGCCATCACCAGGGGCCAGCATGGCTACACCTTC. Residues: CAITRGQHGYTF.

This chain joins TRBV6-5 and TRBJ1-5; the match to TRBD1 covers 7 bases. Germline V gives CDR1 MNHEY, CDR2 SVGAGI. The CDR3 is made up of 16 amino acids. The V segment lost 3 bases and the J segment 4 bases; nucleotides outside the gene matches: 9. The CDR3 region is CASSYGRGHRNQPQHF. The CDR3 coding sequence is TGTGCCAGCAGTTATGGAAGGGGGCATCGAAATCAGCCCCAGCATTTT.

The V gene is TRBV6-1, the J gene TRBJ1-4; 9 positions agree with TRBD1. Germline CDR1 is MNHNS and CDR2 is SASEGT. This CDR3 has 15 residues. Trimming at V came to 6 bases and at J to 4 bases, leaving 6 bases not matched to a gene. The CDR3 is CASRDGTGNNEKLFF. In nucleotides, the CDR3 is TGTGCCAGCAGGGACGGGACAGGGAATAATGAAAAACTGTTTTTT.

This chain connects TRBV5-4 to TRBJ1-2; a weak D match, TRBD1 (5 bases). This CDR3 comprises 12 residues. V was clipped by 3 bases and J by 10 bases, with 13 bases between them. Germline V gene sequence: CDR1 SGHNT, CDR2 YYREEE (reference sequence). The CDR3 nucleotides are TGTGCCAGCAGCTATACGCACGGACACTACACCTTC. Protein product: CASSYTHGHYTF.

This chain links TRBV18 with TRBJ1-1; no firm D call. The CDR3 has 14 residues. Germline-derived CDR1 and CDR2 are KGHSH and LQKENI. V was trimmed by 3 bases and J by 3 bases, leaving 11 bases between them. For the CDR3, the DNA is TGTGCCAGCTCACCTCCCGAAAGGTACACTGAAGCTTTCTTT. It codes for CASSPPERYTEAFF.

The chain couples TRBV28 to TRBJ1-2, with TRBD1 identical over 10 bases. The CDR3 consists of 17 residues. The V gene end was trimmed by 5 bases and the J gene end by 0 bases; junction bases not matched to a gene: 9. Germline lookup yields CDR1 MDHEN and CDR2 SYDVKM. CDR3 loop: CASSPRTGGHPNYGYTF. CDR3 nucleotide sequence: TGTGCCAGCAGTCCAAGGACAGGGGGGCATCCTAACTATGGCTACACCTTC.

In DNA, the CDR3 is TGTGCCAGCAGGAAGGGAATGACTCAGCCCCAGCATTTT. Translating it yields CASRKGMTQPQHF. This chain connects TRBV28 to TRBJ1-5; no definite D call. This CDR3 spans 13 amino acids. Germline V gives CDR1 MDHEN, CDR2 SYDVKM. V was trimmed by 6 bases and J by 6 bases, leaving 12 bases between them.

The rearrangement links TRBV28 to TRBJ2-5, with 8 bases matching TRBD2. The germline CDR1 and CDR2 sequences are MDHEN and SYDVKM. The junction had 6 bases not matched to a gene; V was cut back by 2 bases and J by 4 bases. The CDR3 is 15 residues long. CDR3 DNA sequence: TGTGCCAGCAGTTTACCCGGGGCGGGGGGAGAGACCCAGTACTTC. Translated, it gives CASSLPGAGGETQYF.

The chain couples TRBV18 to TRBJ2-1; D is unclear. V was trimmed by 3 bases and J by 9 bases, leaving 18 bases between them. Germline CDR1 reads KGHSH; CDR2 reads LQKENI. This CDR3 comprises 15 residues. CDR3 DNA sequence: TGTGCCAGCTCACCTCGCATCAGAGGTGTGAGTGAGCAGTTCTTC. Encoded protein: CASSPRIRGVSEQFF. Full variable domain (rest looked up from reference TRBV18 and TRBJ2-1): NAGVMQNPRHLVRRRGQEARLRCSPMKGHSHVYWYRQLPEEGLKFMVYLQKENIIDESGMPKERFSAEFPKEGPSILRIQQVVRGDSAAYFCASSPRIRGVSEQFFGPGTRLTVL.

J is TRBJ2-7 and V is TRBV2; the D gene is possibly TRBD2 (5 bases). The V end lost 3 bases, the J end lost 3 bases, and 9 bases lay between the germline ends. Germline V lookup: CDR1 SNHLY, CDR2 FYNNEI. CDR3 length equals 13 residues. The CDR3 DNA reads TGTGCCAGCAGTGATGCTAGCAGCTACGAGCAGTACTTC. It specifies CASSDASSYEQYF.

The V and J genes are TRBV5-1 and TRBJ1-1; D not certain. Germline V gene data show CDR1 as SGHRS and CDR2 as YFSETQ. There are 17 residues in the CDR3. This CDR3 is CAGNGGVSRILDTEAFF. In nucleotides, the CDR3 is TGCGCGGGAAATGGAGGCGTGTCTCGAATTTTGGACACTGAAGCTTTCTTT.

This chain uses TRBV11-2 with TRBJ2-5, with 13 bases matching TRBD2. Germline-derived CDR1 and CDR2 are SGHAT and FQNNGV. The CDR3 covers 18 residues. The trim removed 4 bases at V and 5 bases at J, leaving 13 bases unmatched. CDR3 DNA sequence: TGTGCCAGCAGCTCCCCCCCCCGGACTAGCGGGAGTTCGGAGACCCAGTACTTC. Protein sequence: CASSSPPRTSGSSETQYF.

The DNA of the CDR3 is TGCGCCAGCAGGAAGCTAGCGGGAGGCCCCGGGGAGCTGTTTTTT. Translating it yields CASRKLAGGPGELFF. J is TRBJ2-2 and V is TRBV5-1, with 11 bases identical to TRBD2. CDR3 length equals 15 residues. J was trimmed by 6 bases and V by 5 bases; bases with no gene match: 6. Germline CDR1 and CDR2: SGHRS and YFSETQ.

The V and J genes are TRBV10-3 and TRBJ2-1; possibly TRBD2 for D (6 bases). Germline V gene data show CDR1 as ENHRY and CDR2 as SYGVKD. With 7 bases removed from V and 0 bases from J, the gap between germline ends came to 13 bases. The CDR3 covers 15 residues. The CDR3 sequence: CAIMGKGGSYNEQFF. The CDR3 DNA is TGTGCCATCATGGGCAAGGGAGGCTCCTACAATGAGCAGTTCTTC.

The CDR3 here is CASGRDLPREQYF. The DNA of the CDR3 is TGTGCCAGCGGTCGGGACCTACCGCGGGAGCAGTACTTC. This sequence joins TRBV6-5 and TRBJ2-7; the D call may be TRBD1 or TRBD2 (5 bases each). The CDR3 loop spans 13 amino acids. Germline values: CDR1 MNHEY, CDR2 SVGAGI. Trimming took off 8 bases at V and 7 bases at J, with 18 bases between the two ends.

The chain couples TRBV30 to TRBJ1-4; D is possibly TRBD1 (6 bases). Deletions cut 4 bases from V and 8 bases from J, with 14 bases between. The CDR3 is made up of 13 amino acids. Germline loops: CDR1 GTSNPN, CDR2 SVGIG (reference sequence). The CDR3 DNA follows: TGTGCCTGGACTGGGGGGCCTCCCGAAAAACTGTTTTTT. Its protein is CAWTGGPPEKLFF.

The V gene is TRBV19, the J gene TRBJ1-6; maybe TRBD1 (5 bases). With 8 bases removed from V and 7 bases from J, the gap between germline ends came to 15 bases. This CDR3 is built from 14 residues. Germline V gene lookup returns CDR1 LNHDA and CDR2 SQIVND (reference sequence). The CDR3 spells CASGVAGRNSPLHF. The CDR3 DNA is TGTGCCAGTGGGGTCGCGGGACGCAATTCACCCCTCCACTTT.

The CDR3 bases are TGTGCCAGCAGCGGAGGGACAGGGTTCAACGGGGAGCTGTTTTTT. Translation gives CASSGGTGFNGELFF. This chain links TRBV9 with TRBJ2-2; 9 bases are a match to TRBD1. The CDR3 has 15 amino acids. The J segment lost 7 bases and the V segment lost 3 bases, leaving 7 bases of the junction unmatched. Germline V gene sequence: CDR1 SGDLS, CDR2 YYNGEE.

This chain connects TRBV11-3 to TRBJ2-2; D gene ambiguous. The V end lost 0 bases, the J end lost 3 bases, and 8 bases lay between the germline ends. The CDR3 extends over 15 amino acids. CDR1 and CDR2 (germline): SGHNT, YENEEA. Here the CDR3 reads CASSLETAYTGELFF. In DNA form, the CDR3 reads TGTGCCAGCAGCTTAGAGACCGCGTACACCGGGGAGCTGTTTTTT.

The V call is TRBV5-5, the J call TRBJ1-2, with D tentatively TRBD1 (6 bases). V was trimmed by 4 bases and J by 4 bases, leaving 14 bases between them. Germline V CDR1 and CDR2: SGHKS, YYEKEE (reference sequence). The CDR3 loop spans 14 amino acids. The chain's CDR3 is CASSRSTGSYGYTF. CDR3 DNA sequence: TGTGCCAGCAGCCGGAGCACAGGGAGCTATGGCTACACCTTC.

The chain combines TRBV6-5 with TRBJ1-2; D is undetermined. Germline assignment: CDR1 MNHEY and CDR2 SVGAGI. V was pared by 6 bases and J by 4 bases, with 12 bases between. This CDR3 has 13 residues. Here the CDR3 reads CASRPGSAYGYTF. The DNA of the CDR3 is TGTGCCAGCAGACCCGGTTCGGCCTATGGCTACACCTTC.

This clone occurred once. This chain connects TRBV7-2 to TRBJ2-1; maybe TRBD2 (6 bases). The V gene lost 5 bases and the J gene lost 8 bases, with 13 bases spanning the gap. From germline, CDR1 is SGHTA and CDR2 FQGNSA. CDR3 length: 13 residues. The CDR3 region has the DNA TGTGCCAGCAGCCCGGCCCAGCGGGATGAGCAGTTCTTC. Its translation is CASSPAQRDEQFF.

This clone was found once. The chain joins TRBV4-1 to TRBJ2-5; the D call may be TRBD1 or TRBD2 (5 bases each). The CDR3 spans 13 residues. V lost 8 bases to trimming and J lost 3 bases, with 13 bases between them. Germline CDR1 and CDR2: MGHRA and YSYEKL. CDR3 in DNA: TGCGCCAGCGGAGGCAGGGTGGAAGAGACCCAGTACTTC. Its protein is CASGGRVEETQYF.